This TCR beta chain was profiled in a study of OX40 agonist ivuxolimab in advanced cancers. Some clones are missing from TCRdb's copy, which holds only in-frame ones; the method was immunoSEQ multiplex PCR. The sample yields 40,000 to 45,000 clones, roughly 80% seen once. This CDR3 has 12 residues. CDR1 is SGHNT, CDR2 YENEEA, per germline. Trimming at V came to 3 bases and at J to 12 bases, leaving 5 bases not matched to a gene. At cycle 4 day 1, cycle 7 day 1, and baseline, blood was sampled. Details on this clone: Antigen unknown.

Study-wide points: Both CD4+ and CD8+ T cell populations in blood had undergone clonal expansion by week 6 at 0.1 to 3.0 mg/kg.

V is TRBV11-3 and J is TRBJ2-1, with TRBD1 matching over 7 bases. The sequence was obtained from an adult with an advanced solid tumor such as melanoma, head and neck, liver or kidney cancer. This specimen consisted of CD4+ or CD8+ T cells sorted from blood, obtained in a trial of the OX40 agonist ivuxolimab. CDR3: CASSLTGMGQFF. The CDR3 region has the DNA TGTGCCAGCAGCTTGACAGGGATGGGGCAGTTCTTC.